The 9 T cell receptor beta chains given below trace back to one sample, sequenced in a study of T-cell memory formation after mild COVID-19. TCRdb ran MiXCR on the 5' RACE reads and lists one entry per CDR3 protein. The table shows approximately 560,000 distinct CDR3 sequences, with roughly 17% occurring only once. Sequenced sample: PBMCs or a T cell subset sorted from them (not recorded which). The origin of the receptors is an adult woman who had mild COVID-19 (a few samples of this study predate the infection). Cell type and time point are not known.

This clonotype was seen many times. This chain uses TRBV7-9 with TRBJ2-1; the match to TRBD2 covers 11 bases. The length of the CDR3 is 17 residues. V shed 5 bases and J 3 bases; nucleotides not matched to a gene: 9. Germline CDR1 SEHNR, CDR2 FQNEAQ (reference sequence). This CDR3 is CASSLGTSGKNYNEQFF. DNA for the CDR3: TGTGCCAGCAGCCTCGGGACTAGCGGCAAGAACTACAATGAGCAGTTCTTC.

The rearrangement links TRBV20-1 to TRBJ2-1; the D is unclear. The length of the CDR3 is 14 residues. Germline CDR1 DFQATT, CDR2 SNEGSKA (reference sequence). Trimming took off 6 bases at V and 2 bases at J, with 14 bases between the two ends. The DNA for the CDR3 is TGCAGTGCGCGGCGCCGAACAACCTACAATGAGCAGTTCTTC. This encodes CSARRRTTYNEQFF.

The sample holds a few counts of this clonotype. V usage is TRBV21-1 and J usage is TRBJ2-7; the DNA was not compared with TRBD2, the D call given in the table. TRBV21-1 is recorded as a pseudogene. CDR3 length: 17 amino acids. DNA for the CDR3: TGTGCCTTCCTGCGGGGGGTTGGTGAGGACTTAACCTACGAGCAGTACTTC. Its protein is CAFLRGVGEDLTYEQYF.

At least ten counts were recorded for this clonotype. For the CDR3, the DNA is TGTGCCAGCAGCTTCCACGAGACCCAGTACTTC. It codes for CASSFHETQYF. This chain connects TRBV7-2 to TRBJ2-5; D not certain. Trimming took 3 bases from V and 5 from J, leaving 4 bases between them. Germline V lookup: CDR1 SGHTA, CDR2 FQGNSA. This CDR3 is 11 amino acids long.

This clonotype was observed a handful of times. This rearrangement joins TRBV24-1 to TRBJ2-3; no firm D call. Germline V gives CDR1 KGHDR, CDR2 SFDVKD. V was trimmed by 5 bases and J by 4 bases, leaving 12 bases between them. This CDR3 has 14 residues. The CDR3 DNA reads TGTGCCACCAGTGGATGGCAGAACGCAGATACGCAGTATTTT. Protein: CATSGWQNADTQYF.

The rearrangement joins TRBV29-1 to TRBJ1-2; D unresolved. Germline V lookup: CDR1 SQVTM, CDR2 ANQGSEA. This CDR3 has 11 amino acids. The V and J ends lost 6 bases and 8 bases respectively, with 13 bases between them. CDR3 sequence reads: CSVMDYRGYTF. The CDR3 nucleotides read TGCAGCGTGATGGACTATAGGGGCTACACCTTC.

This clonotype was seen repeatedly, ten times or more. The J gene is TRBJ2-7, the V gene TRBV7-9, with D perhaps TRBD1 (5 bases). V was clipped by 2 bases and J by 5 bases, with 10 bases between them. CDR3 length: 13 amino acids. The germline V gene encodes CDR1 SEHNR and CDR2 FQNEAQ (reference sequence). CDR3 sequence reads: CASSLQGNHEQYF. CDR3 coding DNA: TGTGCCAGCAGCTTACAGGGTAACCACGAGCAGTACTTC. Full variable domain (outside the CDR3, taken from reference TRBV7-9 and TRBJ2-7): DTGVSQNPRHKITKRGQNVTFRCDPISEHNRLYWYRQTLGQGPEFLTYFQNEAQLEKSRLLSDRFSAERPKGSFSTLEIQRTEQGDSAMYLCASSLQGNHEQYFGPGTRLTVT.

The V gene is TRBV5-4, the J gene TRBJ1-1; TRBD1 matches at 7 bases. Germline lookup yields CDR1 SGHNT and CDR2 YYREEE (reference sequence). CDR3 length: 15 amino acids. The V gene end was trimmed by 2 bases and the J gene end by 3 bases; junction bases not matched to a gene: 7. The CDR3, as DNA: TGTGCCAGCAGCTTAGTCCCGGGACAGTACACTGAAGCTTTCTTT. It encodes CASSLVPGQYTEAFF.

At least ten counts were recorded for this clonotype. The V gene is TRBV20-1, the J gene TRBJ2-2, with D perhaps TRBD1 (5 bases). The CDR3 contains 11 residues. Germline values: CDR1 DFQATT, CDR2 SNEGSKA (reference sequence). The V end lost 6 bases, the J end lost 5 bases, and 7 bases lay between the germline ends. CDR3 in DNA: TGCAGTGCAAGGGGAACCGGGGAGCTGTTTTTT. Amino acids: CSARGTGELFF.